This T cell receptor beta chain is from a study of T cells in localized non-small cell lung cancer. Data came from immunoSEQ multiplex PCR; TCRdb stores just in-frame clones and leaves some out. The repertoire holds about 26,000 clones, around 83% seen once, with about 4% in the top ten. Germline values: CDR1 SGHRS, CDR2 YFSETQ. The CDR3 is 13 residues long. V lost 0 bases and J lost 8, with 10 bases in between. The clonotype comes from a woman aged 40 to 75 with stage I lung adenocarcinoma. The material sequenced was peripheral blood, taken before any cancer treatment. The genes are TRBV5-1 and TRBJ2-3, with D maybe TRBD2 (5 bases). This CDR3 reads CASSLAGVSTQYF. The CDR3 nucleotides are TGCGCCAGCAGCTTGGCCGGGGTTAGTACGCAGTATTTT.